These 12 T cell receptor beta chains were all obtained from the same sample, sequenced in a study of identical twins. One entry per CDR3 protein, called by TCRdb with MiXCR from the 5' RACE reads. The sample has about 470,000 distinct CDR3 sequences; approximately 24% are singletons. Separately, the same data were catalogued under a study of T cells expressing NK-cell markers.

The source material was CD4+ T cells sorted from blood. The receptor source for this set is a woman in her late teens or twenties in good health.

The rearrangement joins TRBV20-1 to TRBJ1-1; no clear D gene. V lost 3 bases and J 4 bases, leaving 15 bases between the germline ends. Germline V gene sequence: CDR1 DFQATT, CDR2 SNEGSKA (reference sequence). The CDR3 has 14 amino acids. CDR3 nucleotide sequence: TGCAGTGCTAGGGGTGGGCAGGTACCCACTGAAGCTTTCTTT. Translation: CSARGGQVPTEAFF.

The genes are TRBV23-1 and TRBJ2-3, with 10 bases matching TRBD2. TRBV23-1 is an ORF, with its function uncertain. The CDR3 sequence is 16 residues long. J gave up 2 bases and V 6 bases, and 8 bases lay outside the gene matches. The CDR3 region has the DNA TGCGCCAGCAGATATCCGGGACTAGCGAACACAGATACGCAGTATTTT. Translated: CASRYPGLANTDTQYF.

This chain joins TRBV10-3 and TRBJ1-2; 7 bases are a match to TRBD1. CDR3 length: 13 residues. Germline V CDR1 and CDR2: ENHRY, SYGVKD. V shed 8 bases, J shed 7 bases, and the junction held 10 bases outside the gene matches. CDR3 in DNA: TGTGCCATCGGCGACAGGGTGATTTTTGGCTACACCTTC. Amino acid sequence: CAIGDRVIFGYTF.

This clonotype came up many times. The junction and the germline gene differ at one end; a read error may be behind it. The chain combines TRBV5-1 with TRBJ2-5; D gene unclear. This CDR3 has 13 residues. The V gene's germline CDR1 is SGHRS and CDR2 YFSETQ. The CDR3 DNA is TGTGCCAGCAGTTTAGGCTCTAGGGAGACCCAGTACTTC. The encoded protein is CASSLGSRETQYF. Full variable domain (remainder filled in from reference TRBV5-1 and TRBJ2-5): KAGVTQTPRYLIKTRGQQVTLSCSPISGHRSVSWYQQTPGQGLQFLFEYFSETQRNKGNFPGRFSGRQFSNSRSEMNVSTLELGDSALYLCASSLGSRETQYFGPGTRLLVL.

The sample holds a few counts of this clonotype. The chain employs TRBV11-2 and TRBJ2-1; 9 nucleotides match TRBD1. CDR1 is SGHAT, CDR2 FQNNGV, per germline. Trimming removed 1 base from V and 6 bases from J; junction bases left unmatched: 16. The CDR3 sequence is 19 residues long. CDR3 bases: TGTGCCAGCAGCTTAGTCGGGACAGGGCTCTACTTACAAGGCAATGAGCAGTTCTTC. Translation: CASSLVGTGLYLQGNEQFF. The complete variable domain, with remaining parts taken from reference TRBV11-2 and TRBJ2-1, reads EAGVAQSPRYKIIEKRQSVAFWCNPISGHATLYWYQQILGQGPKLLIQFQNNGVVDDSQLPKDRFSAERLKGVDSTLKIQPAKLEDSAVYLCASSLVGTGLYLQGNEQFFGPGTRLTVL.

This chain joins TRBV6-1 and TRBJ2-1, with TRBD2 matching over 13 bases. The J segment lost 10 bases and the V segment lost 6 bases, leaving 9 bases of the junction unmatched. Germline-derived CDR1 and CDR2 are MNHNS and SASEGT. The CDR3 is made up of 15 amino acids. CDR3 coding DNA: TGTGCCAGCAGGACTACTAGCGGGGGGGCAGGAGAGCAGTTCTTC. Protein: CASRTTSGGAGEQFF.

This clonotype was detected only a few times. Here the CDR3 DNA reads TGTGCCAGCAGCTCCCTTTGGGGCGGGGGATACAATGAGCAGTTCTTC. Translating gives CASSSLWGGGYNEQFF. J is TRBJ2-1 and V is TRBV5-6; TRBD2 matches 7 bases. Looked up from germline, CDR1 is SGHDT and CDR2 is YYEEEE. The CDR3 is 16 amino acids. The ends lost 3 bases at V and 4 bases at J; junction bases unmatched: 10.

The chain is built from TRBV7-2 and TRBJ2-5, with D maybe TRBD2 (6 bases). Looked up from germline, CDR1 is SGHTA and CDR2 is FQGNSA. The CDR3 extends over 14 amino acids. V was trimmed by 1 base and J by 5 bases, leaving 11 bases between them. CDR3 sequence (DNA): TGTGCCAGCAGCTTAGGGAGGGAGAGGGAGACCCAGTACTTC. This gives the protein CASSLGRERETQYF.

The rearrangement links TRBV20-1 to TRBJ1-2, with 7 bases lining up with TRBD1. Trimming took 3 bases from V and 4 from J; bases not matched to a gene: 11. This CDR3 contains 15 residues. Germline CDR1 DFQATT, CDR2 SNEGSKA (reference sequence). The CDR3 bases are TGCAGTGCTAGGGAGTTCGGACAGGTTTCCTATGGCTACACCTTC. Protein sequence: CSAREFGQVSYGYTF.

The gene calls are TRBV5-1 and TRBJ2-5; perhaps TRBD2 as D (6 bases). CDR3 length equals 15 residues. V dropped 0 bases and J dropped 2 bases, with 11 bases sitting between them. The germline gives CDR1 SGHRS, CDR2 YFSETQ. The CDR3 region is CASSLGGGGQETQYF. The DNA of the CDR3 is TGCGCCAGCAGCTTGGGTGGAGGAGGGCAAGAGACCCAGTACTTC.

This clonotype was counted only a few times. This rearrangement joins TRBV20-1 to TRBJ1-6; tentative D call: TRBD1 (5 bases). Trimming left V 3 bases short and J 10 bases short, with 13 bases between. CDR1 and CDR2 (germline): DFQATT, SNEGSKA (reference sequence). CDR3 length: 13 amino acids. The CDR3 reads CSARRGRGSPLHF. CDR3 DNA: TGCAGTGCTAGGCGGGGCCGGGGATCACCCCTCCACTTT.

This clonotype occurred many times. The chain couples TRBV20-1 to TRBJ2-7, with D possibly being TRBD1 (6 bases). Trimming took 3 bases from V and 4 from J, leaving 7 bases between them. The germline CDR1 and CDR2 sequences are DFQATT and SNEGSKA (reference sequence). The CDR3 sequence is 11 residues long. CDR3 loop: CSASDRYEQYF. The DNA for the CDR3 is TGCAGTGCTAGCGACAGGTACGAGCAGTACTTC.